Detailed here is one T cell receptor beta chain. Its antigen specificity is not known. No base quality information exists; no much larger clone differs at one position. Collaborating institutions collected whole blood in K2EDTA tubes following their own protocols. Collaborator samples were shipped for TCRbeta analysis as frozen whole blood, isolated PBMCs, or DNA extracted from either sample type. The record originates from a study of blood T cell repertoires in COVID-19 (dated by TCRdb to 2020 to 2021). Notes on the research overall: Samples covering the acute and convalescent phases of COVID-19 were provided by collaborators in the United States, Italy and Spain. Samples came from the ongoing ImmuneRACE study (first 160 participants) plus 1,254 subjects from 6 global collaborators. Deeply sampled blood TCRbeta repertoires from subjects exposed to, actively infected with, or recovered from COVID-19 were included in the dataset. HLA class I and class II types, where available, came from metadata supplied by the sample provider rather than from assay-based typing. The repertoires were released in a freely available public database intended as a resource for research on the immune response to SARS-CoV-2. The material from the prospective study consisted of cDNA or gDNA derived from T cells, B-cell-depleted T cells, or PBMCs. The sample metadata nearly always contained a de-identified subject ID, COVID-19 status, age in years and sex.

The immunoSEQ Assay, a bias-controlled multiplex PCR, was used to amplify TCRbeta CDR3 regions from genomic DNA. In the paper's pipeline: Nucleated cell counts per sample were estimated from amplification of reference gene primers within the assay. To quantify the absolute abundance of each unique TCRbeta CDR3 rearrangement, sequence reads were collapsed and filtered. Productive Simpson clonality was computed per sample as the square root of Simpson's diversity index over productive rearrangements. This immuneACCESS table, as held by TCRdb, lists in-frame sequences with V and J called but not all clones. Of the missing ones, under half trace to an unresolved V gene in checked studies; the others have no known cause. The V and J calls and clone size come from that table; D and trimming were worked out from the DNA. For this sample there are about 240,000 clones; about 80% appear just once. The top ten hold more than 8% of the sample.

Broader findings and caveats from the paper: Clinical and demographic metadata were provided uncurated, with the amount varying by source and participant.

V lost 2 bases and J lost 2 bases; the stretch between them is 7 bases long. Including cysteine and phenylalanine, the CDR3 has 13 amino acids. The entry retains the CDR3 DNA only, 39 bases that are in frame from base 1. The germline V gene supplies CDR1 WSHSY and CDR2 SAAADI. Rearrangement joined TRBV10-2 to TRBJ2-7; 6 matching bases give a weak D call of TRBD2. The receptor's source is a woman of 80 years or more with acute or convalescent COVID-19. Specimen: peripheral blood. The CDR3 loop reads CASSEGGAYEQYF. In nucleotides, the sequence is TGCGCCAGCAGTGAGGGAGGGGCCTACGAGCAGTACTTC.